These 26 T cell receptor beta chains were all obtained from the same sample, sequenced in a study of T cell responses to AZD1222 COVID-19 vaccine. The table came from immunoSEQ multiplex PCR; TCRdb's copy has only in-frame clones and leaves some out. The sample lists approximately 82,000 clones, 90% occurring once. Sequencing was performed on peripheral blood, taken on day 0 of AZD1222 vaccination. The receptors come from an adult in good health.

The chain carries TRBV9 and TRBJ1-4; 8 positions agree with TRBD1. The CDR3 sequence is 14 residues long. Per the germline V gene, CDR1 is SGDLS and CDR2 is YYNGEE. With V trimmed by 4 bases and J by 4 bases, 3 bases remained unmatched. Here the CDR3 reads CASSRTGINEKLFF. As DNA, the CDR3 is TGTGCCAGCAGCCGGACAGGGATTAATGAAAAACTGTTTTTT. The full variable domain, completed using reference TRBV9 and TRBJ1-4, is DSGVTQTPKHLITATGQRVTLRCSPRSGDLSVYWYQQSLDQGLQFLIQYYNGEERAKGNILERFSAQQFPDLHSELNLSSLELGDSALYFCASSRTGINEKLFFGSGTQLSVL.

This chain links TRBV7-2 with TRBJ2-1; 8 bases align to TRBD2. The CDR3 extends over 15 amino acids. Germline V gene sequence: CDR1 SGHTA, CDR2 FQGNSA. V was pared by 4 bases and J by 3 bases, with 5 bases of the junction left unmatched. The CDR3 protein is CASSSGLVSYNEQFF. The CDR3, as DNA: TGTGCCAGCAGCTCGGGACTAGTAAGCTACAATGAGCAGTTCTTC. The entire variable domain, with the rest obtained from reference TRBV7-2 and TRBJ2-1, is as follows: GAGVSQSPSNKVTEKGKDVELRCDPISGHTALYWYRQSLGQGLEFLIYFQGNSAPDKSGLPSDRFSAERTGGSVSTLTIQRTQQEDSAVYLCASSSGLVSYNEQFFGPGTRLTVL.

The genes are TRBV7-2 and TRBJ2-2; weak D call: TRBD2 (6 bases). The CDR3 runs 16 residues. V lost 1 base and J lost 2, with 11 bases in between. Germline CDR1 SGHTA, CDR2 FQGNSA. CDR3 nucleotides: TGTGCCAGCAGCTTAGTCGCGGGGCCCAACACCGGGGAGCTGTTTTTT. This translates into CASSLVAGPNTGELFF. The full variable domain, in which reference TRBV7-2 and TRBJ2-2 provide the parts outside the CDR3, is GAGVSQSPSNKVTEKGKDVELRCDPISGHTALYWYRQSLGQGLEFLIYFQGNSAPDKSGLPSDRFSAERTGGSVSTLTIQRTQQEDSAVYLCASSLVAGPNTGELFFGEGSRLTVL.

This chain uses TRBV7-8 with TRBJ1-5, with TRBD1 matching 10 bases. J lost 1 base, V lost 5 bases, and 8 bases had no gene match. The CDR3 consists of 17 residues. The germline CDR1 and CDR2 sequences are SGHVS and FQNEAQ. The CDR3 DNA reads TGTGCCAGCAGCCCCGGGACAGGGGTACAGAGCAATCAGCCCCAGCATTTT. This sequence encodes CASSPGTGVQSNQPQHF.

V gene TRBV5-6 combines with J gene TRBJ2-6; D is undetermined. The CDR3 length is 13 residues. Germline-derived CDR1 and CDR2 are SGHDT and YYEEEE. V dropped 1 base and J dropped 2 bases, with 1 base sitting between them. The CDR3 DNA reads TGTGCCAGCAGCTTGACTGGGGCCAACGTCCTGACTTTC. It is translated as CASSLTGANVLTF.

V and J are TRBV24-1 and TRBJ1-1; D gene uncertain. Per the germline V gene, CDR1 is KGHDR and CDR2 is SFDVKD. Trimming took off 6 bases at V and 4 bases at J, with 11 bases between the two ends. This CDR3 is built from 13 residues. The CDR3 protein is CATSQSAGTEAFF. The CDR3 DNA reads as TGTGCCACCAGTCAGAGCGCGGGCACTGAAGCTTTCTTT.

This clone was detected a few times. The chain has TRBV18 and TRBJ2-6, with D possibly being TRBD1 (6 bases). Germline V lookup: CDR1 KGHSH, CDR2 LQKENI. Trimming removed 1 base at V and 1 base at J, with 8 bases between. The CDR3 loop spans 16 amino acids. The CDR3 spells CASSPLRGSGANVLTF. As DNA, the CDR3 is TGTGCCAGCTCACCACTCAGGGGTTCTGGGGCCAACGTCCTGACTTTC.

CDR3 amino acids: CASIRGDSYNEQFF. The CDR3 coding sequence is TGTGCCAGTATCCGCGGGGATTCCTACAATGAGCAGTTCTTC. The chain is built from TRBV19 and TRBJ2-1; possible D gene TRBD2, 6 bases. Trimming took off 7 bases at V and 1 base at J, with 11 bases between the two ends. The CDR3 has 14 residues. CDR1 is LNHDA, CDR2 SQIVND, per germline (reference sequence).

V usage is TRBV15 and J usage is TRBJ2-7; D is undetermined. Germline V gives CDR1 LNHNV, CDR2 YYDKDF (reference sequence). The CDR3 covers 12 residues. Trimming cost V 4 bases and J 1 base, with 5 bases left between them. The CDR3 spells CATSTQSYEQYF. The CDR3 coding sequence is TGTGCCACCAGCACCCAGTCCTACGAGCAGTACTTC. Using reference TRBV15 and TRBJ2-7 for the parts outside the CDR3, the full variable domain is DAMVIQNPRYQVTQFGKPVTLSCSQTLNHNVMYWYQQKSSQAPKLLFHYYDKDFNNEADTPDNFQSRRPNTSFCFLDIRSPGLGDTAMYLCATSTQSYEQYFGPGTRLTVT.

The chain couples TRBV4-1 to TRBJ1-4, with 9 bases identical to TRBD1. The germline V gene encodes CDR1 MGHRA and CDR2 YSYEKL. The V gene end was trimmed by 3 bases and the J gene end by 7 bases; junction bases not matched to a gene: 12. The CDR3 sequence is 17 residues long. This CDR3 reads CASSQKGQGELGEKLFF. The CDR3 DNA reads as TGCGCCAGCAGCCAGAAGGGACAGGGTGAATTGGGTGAAAAACTGTTTTTT.

The chain couples TRBV9 to TRBJ1-6; D uncertain. Germline CDR1 is SGDLS and CDR2 is YYNGEE. V was pared by 3 bases and J by 6 bases, with 19 bases between. The CDR3 has 17 amino acids. CDR3 coding DNA: TGTGCCAGCAGCGCGACCCCAGCAAAGCTATCTAATTCACCCCTCCACTTT. Translated, it gives CASSATPAKLSNSPLHF.

This chain joins TRBV29-1 and TRBJ2-5, with TRBD1 identical over 9 bases. Germline trimming cut 4 bases from V and 4 bases from J; bases unmatched to any gene: 10. Germline V gives CDR1 SQVTM, CDR2 ANQGSEA. The CDR3 sequence is 15 residues long. In DNA form, the CDR3 reads TGCAGCGTTGTATTACAGGGGGCTTCCACAGAGACCCAGTACTTC. This codes for CSVVLQGASTETQYF.

The chain employs TRBV5-6 and TRBJ1-4; D not certain. CDR1 and CDR2 (germline): SGHDT, YYEEEE. This CDR3 region has 16 residues. Trimming shortened V by 2 bases and J by 0 bases, and 11 bases separated the two germline ends. Written as DNA, the CDR3 is TGTGCCAGCAGCTTTAATTCGAAGGCAACTAATGAAAAACTGTTTTTT. It translates to CASSFNSKATNEKLFF.

The CDR3 spells CASKSQGDTQYF. The CDR3 region has the DNA TGTGCCAGCAAATCGCAGGGGGATACGCAGTATTTT. The V call is TRBV6-5, the J call TRBJ2-3, with D possibly matching TRBD1 (6 bases). This CDR3 is 12 amino acids long. V dropped 7 bases and J dropped 6 bases, with 11 bases sitting between them. Per germline, CDR1 MNHEY and CDR2 SVGAGI.

This clone was seen only once. This chain uses TRBV28 with TRBJ1-2; weak D call: TRBD1 (6 bases). Germline V lookup: CDR1 MDHEN, CDR2 SYDVKM. The CDR3 has 13 residues. Trimming cost V 8 bases and J 5 bases, with 15 bases left between them. CDR3 protein: CASVTGGQYGYTF. In DNA, the CDR3 is TGTGCCAGCGTAACCGGGGGGCAGTATGGCTACACCTTC.

V and J are TRBV29-1 and TRBJ2-1; 7 positions match TRBD1. Germline-derived CDR1 and CDR2 are SQVTM and ANQGSEA. The CDR3 spans 17 residues. Germline trimming cut 7 bases from V and 4 bases from J; bases unmatched to any gene: 19. The CDR3, as DNA: TGCAGCGGGCAACAGGGGTTGAAGGGGGATAATTACAATGAGCAGTTCTTC. Protein product: CSGQQGLKGDNYNEQFF.

The rearrangement joins TRBV28 to TRBJ2-5; 7 bases are a match to TRBD2. Germline V CDR1 and CDR2: MDHEN, SYDVKM. The J segment lost 7 bases and the V segment lost 1 base, leaving 3 bases of the junction unmatched. The CDR3 consists of 13 residues. DNA for the CDR3: TGTGCCAGCAGTTTATCTGCTAGCGGGACCCAGTACTTC. Its protein product is CASSLSASGTQYF.

The chain carries TRBV19 and TRBJ1-3; D uncertain. CDR3 length: 15 residues. V was trimmed by 2 bases and J by 0 bases, leaving 8 bases between them. The germline V gene encodes CDR1 LNHDA and CDR2 SQIVND (reference sequence). The CDR3 DNA reads TGTGCCAGTAGTATAAGGGCAAGCTCTGGAAACACCATATATTTT. Amino acid sequence: CASSIRASSGNTIYF.

This chain connects TRBV28 to TRBJ1-4; D gene uncertain. V lost 3 bases, J lost 8 bases, and 7 bases lay in between. The CDR3 loop spans 12 amino acids. The germline V gene encodes CDR1 MDHEN and CDR2 SYDVKM. CDR3 DNA: TGTGCCAGCAGTTTGATCGGGGAAAAACTGTTTTTT. This encodes CASSLIGEKLFF.

This chain uses TRBV5-1 with TRBJ2-4; tentatively, D is TRBD2 (5 bases). The CDR3 totals 22 residues. Per the germline V gene, CDR1 is SGHRS and CDR2 is YFSETQ. Trimming pared 0 bases from V and 2 bases from J, leaving 30 bases between. The CDR3, as DNA: TGCGCCAGCAGCTTGGCCGGTGCGGGCAGCTCGGATTCATCCTCGACCAAAAACATTCAGTACTTC. Protein: CASSLAGAGSSDSSSTKNIQYF.

The J gene is TRBJ2-4, the V gene TRBV6-5; D unresolved. Trimming left V 4 bases short and J 6 bases short, with 16 bases between. Per the germline V gene, CDR1 is MNHEY and CDR2 is SVGAGI. The CDR3 is 15 residues long. The CDR3 DNA reads TGTGCCAGCAGTTCCCTGACGTTGCCTCCAAACATTCAGTACTTC. Its protein product is CASSSLTLPPNIQYF.

This clone was picked up one time. This chain joins TRBV29-1 and TRBJ1-2; no firm D call. Germline lookup yields CDR1 SQVTM and CDR2 ANQGSEA. The V end was cut by 1 base, the J end by 5 bases, with 8 bases between. CDR3 length equals 12 residues. The CDR3 protein is CSVEAGRYGYTF. The CDR3 DNA reads TGCAGCGTTGAAGCCGGGAGGTATGGCTACACCTTC.

The chain is built from TRBV4-3 and TRBJ1-2; D unresolved. Trimming removed 0 bases from V and 4 bases from J, with 9 bases in between. Germline loops: CDR1 LGHNA, CDR2 YSLEER. This CDR3 region has 14 residues. Written as DNA, the CDR3 is TGCGCCAGCAGCCAAGAGGGCAGCCGCTATGGCTACACCTTC. Residues: CASSQEGSRYGYTF.

The rearrangement uses TRBV6-2 or TRBV6-3 and TRBJ1-1; maybe TRBD1 (6 bases). From germline, CDR1 is MNHEY and CDR2 SVGEGT. There are 14 residues in the CDR3. V was trimmed by 4 bases and J by 3 bases, leaving 12 bases between them. The CDR3 here is CASSSRRGDTEAFF. CDR3 nucleotide sequence: TGTGCCAGCAGTTCCCGAAGGGGGGACACTGAAGCTTTCTTT.

The genes are TRBV10-1 and TRBJ2-2; a weak D match, TRBD1 (5 bases). V was cut by 4 bases and J by 6 bases, with 9 bases left in between. CDR3 size: 13 residues. Per the germline V gene, CDR1 is WNHNN and CDR2 is SYGVQD (reference sequence). CDR3 residues: CASSASGSGELFF. Here the CDR3 DNA reads TGCGCCAGCAGTGCTTCAGGGTCCGGGGAGCTGTTTTTT.

The chain is built from TRBV2 and TRBJ1-5; TRBD1 matches at 7 bases. CDR3 length: 17 amino acids. The V segment lost 4 bases and the J segment 2 bases; nucleotides outside the gene matches: 11. Germline V lookup: CDR1 SNHLY, CDR2 FYNNEI. The CDR3 DNA reads as TGTGCCAGCAGTGCCCGGACAGGAGGAAGGGGCAATCAGCCCCAGCATTTT. Its protein is CASSARTGGRGNQPQHF.